The clone carrying this TCR beta chain was picked up many times. What it binds is unknown. Under 3 months was the duration of disease in ophthalmopathy patients, who also had a Clinical Activity Score of at least 3 and a NOSPECS grade of at least 4. Diagnostic decisions used clinical symptoms, serum thyroxine and TRAb, thyroid ultrasound and orbital computed tomography. What was amplified from RNA transcripts were TCR beta CDR3 regions. Using the HTBI primer set, a first-round RT-PCR was run on the TCR CDR3. TCRdb fed the multiplex PCR reads into MiXCR, producing one record per CDR3 protein. The data hold approximately 350,000 distinct CDR3 sequences, with about 16% observed a single time. The data derive from a study of T cells in Graves' hyperthyroidism and ophthalmopathy. Whole-study results and caveats: Before onset, ophthalmopathy was predicted by the model a median approximately 6.6 months earlier.

The CDR3 is made up of 13 amino acids. Looked up from germline, CDR1 is MNHEY and CDR2 is SMNVEV (reference sequence). V gave up 3 bases and J gave up 1 base, with 4 bases separating them. Material: blood. The receptor comes from a woman between 55 and 75 years old with Graves' ophthalmopathy. The gene calls are TRBV27 and TRBJ1-5, with D unclear. The DNA of the CDR3 is TGTGCCAGCAGTTTTTCGAGCAATCAGCCCCAGCATTTT. Translated: CASSFSSNQPQHF.